The entry below describes one T cell receptor (beta chain). It has no known antigen specificity. Base qualities are not recorded, but no much larger clone differs from it by a single base. In total, more than 500 healthy bone marrow donors made up the cohort. At the time of sampling, every cohort member was nominally healthy, though immune exposures that went unrecorded were likely present. Of the roughly 720 cohort members, approximately 280 had positive CMV serostatus and 350 to 450 had negative CMV serostatus, and CMV serostatus was not recorded for the donor. Each donor provided a peripheral blood sample, and peripheral blood mononuclear cells were used for TCR beta sequencing. Genomic DNA extraction from the blood cell samples was performed with the Qiagen DNeasy Blood Extraction Kit. The germline V gene yields SGHTA for CDR1 and FQGNSA for CDR2. Cut back by 1 base and 6 bases, the V and J ends lie 15 bases apart. The CDR3 measures 15 amino acids from cysteine to phenylalanine. Of all the DNA, just the CDR3 is kept, 45 bases in frame from base 1.

This entry belongs to a study of cytomegalovirus exposure and HLA in healthy donors (dated by TCRdb to between 2016 and 2019). Some background on the complete study: According to an earlier analysis of a few hundred of the donors, some 170 million T cells yielded 117 million unique TCR beta sequences and about 300 Gb of sequence data. About 280 gigabases of sequencing data and approximately 84 million unique TCR sequences were included in an early release covering around 650 HLA-typed donors. Of the roughly 390 genotyped donors, 65% to 90% were placed in the genetic ancestry cluster associated with self-reported Caucasian donors. The study was designed to test whether signatures of past pathogen exposure could be identified by cataloging public T cell receptors. The study used immunosequencing to profile the T cell repertoires of some 600 subjects and linked those repertoires to cytomegalovirus serostatus. Along with the approximately 600-subject first cohort, a separate validation cohort of over a hundred different subjects was used. To predict cytomegalovirus infection status, the study combined high-throughput TCR immunosequencing, statistical association of individual TCRs with disease status, and machine learning. To study patterns of TCR occurrence, a later analysis re-analyzed previously published TCR beta repertoires from just over 650 donors and added high-resolution HLA genotyping. Rather than using new phenotypic data, the later analysis identified candidate immune exposures from TCR beta sequences and from how often those sequences occurred across donors. In an earlier analysis of a few hundred of the donors, high-throughput TCR beta sequencing was used to judge whether each TCR beta V gene segment behaved as functional or pseudogenic. Donor age, sex, ethnicity and CMV serostatus were compiled together with the repertoire data. In a later genetic analysis, genome-wide SNP genotypes for about 65% of the roughly 670 donors were used, and that subset was treated as a discovery cohort. All discovery cohort repertoires had been generated using a single sequencing platform. Class I and class II HLA loci were covered by the typing at four-digit resolution. The number of donors typed differed by locus, with 629-630 for A, B, C, DRB1 and DQB1, over 500 for DQA1, 606 for DPA1, and 450 to 480 for DPB1. Because of strong linkage in the cohort, four to six DR-DQ haplotypes were treated as single units for association and clustering. Across some 400 genotyped donors of the cohort, an average of roughly 250,000 unique TCR beta nucleotide sequences per donor were sequenced, and about a sixth of those sequences were non-productive.

General findings and caveats noted by the study authors: Strong co-occurrence of HLA alleles, especially DR and DQ, made assigning TCR associations to individual alleles difficult. The study gave a list of about 170 TCR beta chains associated with cytomegalovirus. The authors suggested that the approach could potentially be generalized to other disease states and immunological phenotypes. In both the original and validation cohorts, the classifier was reported to diagnose cytomegalovirus status with high specificity and sensitivity. An earlier analysis of approximately 500 of the donors showed that most TCR beta V segments appeared in productive rearrangements either about 87% or about 30% of the time, which broadly matched IMGT annotations. A cluster of highly shared sequence variants was judged likely to be a technical artifact of the sequencing pipeline. Some IMGT-functional V segments, including TRBV6-2 and TRBV6-3, could not be distinguished by the 87-base-pair reads and were therefore excluded. A later genetic analysis associated a missense DCLRE1C variant with V-gene and J-gene trimming of TCR beta chains, and an independent cohort replicated the association. Most CMV-associated TCR beta chains appeared to be HLA-restricted in a later analysis, and the HLA associations seemed to be driven largely by CMV exposure. In vitro tests confirmed that a few of the cytomegalovirus-associated TCR beta chains recognize cytomegalovirus antigens. For the cohort, immune exposure information was limited to CMV serostatus. According to a later analysis, parvovirus B19, influenza, CMV and Epstein-Barr virus appeared linked to several top co-occurrence clusters. Because some donors lacked HLA typing at each locus, the association tests relied only on the typed subset. Some 16 rarely observed V segments, including chromosome 9 orphons, were excluded from the earlier analysis of almost 600 of the donors because counts were too low. A further reported finding was that TCR beta sequences accurately predicted the HLA-A and HLA-B alleles for most subjects in the first cohort. This cohort had only TCR beta chains sequenced, and the lack of alpha or paired-chain data limited which features could be detected. Most TCR sequences were observed very rarely across donors, whereas some public TCRs were present in many individuals. A later genetic analysis reported fewer N-insertions in productive TCRs among donors in an Asian-associated ancestry cluster than the roughly 700-donor mean. Correlated functional status among segregating V segments might be attributable to linkage disequilibrium, but an unknown experimental factor could not be ruled out. A later analysis associated 15,000 or so TCR beta sequences with specific HLA alleles at a false discovery rate of 0.05. In a later analysis, HLA-associated TCR beta chains were found to be more clonally expanded and to have lower generation probabilities than equally common non-associated chains. In a later analysis, TCR association rates were found to vary across HLA loci, with the most associated TCRs seen for DRB1 alleles and the fewest for HLA-C alleles. The presence/absence analyses assumed that sequencing depth was roughly uniform across donors, and that assumption may not be true.

The library came from the immunoSEQ multiplex PCR assay. For the multiplex PCR, a mixture combining 60 forward primers for TCR Vbeta segments and 13 reverse primers for TCR Jbeta segments was used. A multiplex PCR assay on genomic DNA amplified the CDR3 region of rearranged TCR beta genes. On the Illumina HiSeq System, the amplified TCR beta libraries were sequenced as 87-base-pair reads. The original methods were these. Across the 500 to 750 repertoires, a later analysis counted roughly 84 million unique TCR beta chains, roughly 11 million of which were shared by at least two donors. Raw reads were error-corrected and collapsed into unique sequences with a nearest-neighbor algorithm that merged closely related sequences to remove PCR and sequencing errors. V, D and J gene segments were assigned by aligning CDR3 sequences to IMGT reference sequences. For a sequence to be retained, at least a six-nucleotide match to both a V gene segment and a J gene segment was required. A rearrangement counted as productive if the CDR3 had no stop codons and remained in frame with V and J, and every other rearrangement counted as non-productive. Following IMGT convention, CDR3 was defined as the stretch from the second conserved V-encoded cysteine up to the conserved J-encoded phenylalanine. In an earlier analysis of around 540 of the donors, sequences lacking an unambiguous match to a single V gene segment were excluded. In an earlier analysis of several hundred of the donors, V segments were called functional above 56.7% productive rearrangements and were called segregating when the between-donor standard deviation exceeded 5%. A statistical classification framework was developed to diagnose cytomegalovirus status using the catalog of TCR beta chain sequences. A later analysis assigned V and J genes by comparing TCR nucleotide sequences with IMGT/GENE-DB human TR gene sequences. The TCRdist pipeline was used in a later analysis to assign CDR3 sequences and most-parsimonious VDJ recombination scenarios. In a later analysis, each TCR beta chain was defined by its CDR3 amino acid sequence together with its V-gene family, and reads without a unique V-gene family were excluded. A later analysis removed several hundred highly shared, low-generation-probability nucleotide sequences to deal with suspected cross-contamination and a sequencing artifact. A later analysis calculated a clonal expansion index for each public chain from normalized within-repertoire ranks of inferred template counts. In a later analysis, generation probabilities were computed using a VDJ recombination model fitted to out-of-frame rearrangements, and the results were checked against IGoR. In a later analysis, hypergeometric tests were used to score TCR-TCR, TCR-HLA and TCR-CMV co-occurrence, with a repertoire-size bias correction applied to TCR pairs. A later analysis estimated false discovery rates by permuting HLA or CMV assignments 20 times. A later analysis grouped co-occurring TCRs with DBSCAN, adding TCRdist sequence similarity when clustering within HLA-allele-positive subsets. For co-occurrence clustering, repertoires with fewer than 30,000 or more than 120,000 public chains were excluded, along with roughly 5 repertoires with anomalous nucleotide sharing. The immuneACCESS repertoire file appears here via TCRdb, limited to in-frame rearrangements. These files lack a portion of the clones; in checked studies, under half of the deficit traces to unresolved V genes, and the cause of the others is not known. The V and J calls and the clone size are those of that table, but D and trimming were determined from the DNA. The sample table records about 82,000 clones; 65% to 80% of these occur just once. The ten most abundant clones make up around 15% of the sample.

The rearranged chain carries TRBV7-2 and TRBJ1-2; matching of 5 bases hints at TRBD1 as the D gene. The sequenced material came from PBMCs. The receptor's source is a human donor in good health. The nucleotides read TGTGCCAGCAGCTTAGGTGGCGGGGGTTGGGATGGCTACACCTTC. It encodes CASSLGGGGWDGYTF.